This T cell receptor beta chain comes out of a study of T cells after somatic rescue of genetic block. Sequencing was performed with immunoSEQ multiplex PCR; in TCRdb, only in-frame clones are kept and a portion is missing. The table includes approximately 110,000 clones, 75% to 95% detected once. Germline loops: CDR1 LGHNA, CDR2 YSLEER. Trimming stripped 5 bases from V and 4 bases from J, with 18 bases between. This CDR3 has 16 residues. V usage is TRBV4-3 and J usage is TRBJ2-1; a weak D match, TRBD1 (7 bases). The sample comprised peripheral blood mononuclear cells (PBMCs). The sequence derives from a woman aged 18-30 years. CDR3 bases: TGCGCCAGCAGCTTCAGGAGGGACAGAAATTACAATGAGCAGTTCTTC. It yields the protein CASSFRRDRNYNEQFF.